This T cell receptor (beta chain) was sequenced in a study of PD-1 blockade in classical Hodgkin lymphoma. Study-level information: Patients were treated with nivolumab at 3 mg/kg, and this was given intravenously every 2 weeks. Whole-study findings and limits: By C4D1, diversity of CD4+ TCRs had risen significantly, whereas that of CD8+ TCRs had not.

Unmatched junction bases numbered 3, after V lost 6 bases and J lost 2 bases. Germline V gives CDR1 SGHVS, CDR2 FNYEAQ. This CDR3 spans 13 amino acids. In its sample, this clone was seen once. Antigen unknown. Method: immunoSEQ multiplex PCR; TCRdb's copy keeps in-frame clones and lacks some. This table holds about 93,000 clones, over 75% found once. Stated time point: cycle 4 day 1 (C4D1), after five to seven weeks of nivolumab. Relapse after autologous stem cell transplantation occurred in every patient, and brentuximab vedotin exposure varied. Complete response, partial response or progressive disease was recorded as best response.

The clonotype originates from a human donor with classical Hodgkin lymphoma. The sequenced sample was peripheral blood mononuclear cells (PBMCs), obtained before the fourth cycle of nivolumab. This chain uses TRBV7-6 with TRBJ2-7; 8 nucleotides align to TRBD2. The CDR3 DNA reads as TGTGCCAGCAGGCCCGGGGGGGCCTACGAGCAGTACTTC. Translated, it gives CASRPGGAYEQYF.